These 5 T cell receptor beta chains were sequenced from one sample in a study of response to subunit inactivated influenza vaccine (dated by TCRdb to 2017 to 2018). Preparation of the library involved RT-PCR. Sequencing relied on an Illumina HiSeq 2500. The public reads were run again by TCRdb, first through fastp at Q25 and then through MiXCR, and only productive beta chains were kept. CDR3 protein duplicates are merged, each entry listing the most common genes and DNA. The sample table contains more than 700,000 distinct CDR3 sequences; only one count was recorded for about 20% of them. The top ten constitute roughly 10% of the sample. Specimen: PBMCs from blood, collected 5 days after vaccination. The receptor set was obtained from a man aged 50-59 years who received an inactivated influenza vaccine. Donor details come from another sample of the same person, matched by shared clones.

This clonotype was recorded a few times. The rearrangement uses TRBV15 and TRBJ2-3, with 8 bases fitting TRBD2. J was trimmed by 2 bases and V by 2 bases; bases with no gene match: 3. CDR1 and CDR2 from the germline V gene are LNHNV and YYDKDF (reference sequence). This CDR3 has 15 amino acids. CDR3 protein: CATSRRREDTDTQYF. The CDR3 DNA sequence: TGTGCCACCAGCAGAAGGCGGGAGGACACAGATACGCAGTATTTT.

A few counts support this clonotype. A read error may be the cause here, since a much bigger clone is one base away. The chain employs TRBV16 and TRBJ1-5; the D is unclear. The CDR3 sequence is 17 residues long. Germline loops: CDR1 KGHSY, CDR2 FQNENV. V dropped 2 bases and J dropped 6 bases, with 20 bases sitting between them. In DNA, the CDR3 is TGTGCCAGCAGCCAAGGTATCTCGGGGAGCTGGTCTCAGCCCCAGCATTTT. Protein: CASSQGISGSWSQPQHF.

The chain employs TRBV29-1 and TRBJ1-2; weak D call: TRBD1 (5 bases). The CDR3 covers 12 residues. The V end was cut by 7 bases, the J end by 1 base, with 10 bases between. Germline CDR1 is SQVTM and CDR2 is ANQGSEA. Here the CDR3 DNA reads TGCAGCGCAAGACAGAGTAACTATGGCTACACCTTC. Amino acids: CSARQSNYGYTF.

This chain links TRBV7-6 with TRBJ2-7; D is ambiguous. Germline values: CDR1 SGHVS, CDR2 FNYEAQ. CDR3 size: 12 residues. Trimming stripped 1 base from V and 7 bases from J, with 8 bases between. CDR3 DNA sequence: TGTGCCAGCAGCTTAGTCCCCGAAGAGCAGTACTTC. Protein: CASSLVPEEQYF.

This chain uses TRBV27 with TRBJ1-1; D perhaps matches TRBD1 (5 bases). The ends were cut back, 8 bases at V and 3 bases at J, with 19 bases in the middle. The CDR3 loop spans 15 amino acids. Per germline, CDR1 MNHEY and CDR2 SMNVEV (reference sequence). The CDR3 coding sequence is TGTGCCAGCTCCCTCGCCGGCAGGGAGGACACTGAAGCTTTCTTT. Translated: CASSLAGREDTEAFF.